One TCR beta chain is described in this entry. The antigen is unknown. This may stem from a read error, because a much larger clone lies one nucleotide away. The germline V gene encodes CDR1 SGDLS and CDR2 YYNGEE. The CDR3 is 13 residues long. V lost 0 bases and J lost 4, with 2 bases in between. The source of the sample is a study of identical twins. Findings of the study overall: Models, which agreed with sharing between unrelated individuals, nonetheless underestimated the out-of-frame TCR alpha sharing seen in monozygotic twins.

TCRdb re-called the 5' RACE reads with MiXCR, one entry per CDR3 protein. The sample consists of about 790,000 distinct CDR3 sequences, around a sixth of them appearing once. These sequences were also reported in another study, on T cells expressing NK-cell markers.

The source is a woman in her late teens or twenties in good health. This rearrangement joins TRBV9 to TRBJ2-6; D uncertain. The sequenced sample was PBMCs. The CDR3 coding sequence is TGTGCCAGCAGCGTAGAAGGGGCCAACGTCCTGACTTTC. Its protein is CASSVEGANVLTF.